The source of this T cell receptor beta chain is a study of cytomegalovirus exposure and HLA in healthy donors. Study findings and constraints: In a later analysis, across HLA loci, associated TCR counts were highest for DRB1, lowest for HLA-C.

Regarding this clone: Its antigen remains unknown.

Donors sampled were nominally healthy, though unrecorded immune exposures were likely. Vbeta (60) and Jbeta (13) primers were used in the PCR. This table comes from immunoSEQ multiplex PCR, and its TCRdb copy is limited to in-frame clones, with some not included. Of 130,000 to 150,000 clones listed, 78% are singletons. Germline V gene sequence: CDR1 SGHRS, CDR2 YFSETQ. Trimming pared 0 bases from V and 6 bases from J, leaving 17 bases between. The CDR3 loop spans 16 amino acids. This chain joins TRBV5-1 and TRBJ2-3, with a weak D call TRBD2 (6 bases). The TCR comes from a woman aged 18-30 years in good health and CMV-seropositive. The sample comprised PBMCs. DNA of the CDR3: TGCGCCAGCAGCTTGGAGGAGGTGGGGGGATCGGATACGCAGTATTTT. This translates into CASSLEEVGGSDTQYF.